The source of this T cell receptor beta chain is a study of blood T cell repertoires in COVID-19. Authors' analysis steps: Reference gene primer amplification in the assay estimated nucleated cell counts. The table came from immunoSEQ multiplex PCR; TCRdb's copy has only in-frame clones and leaves some out. V and J calls and clone size follow that table, whereas D and trimming were derived from the DNA. Of 150,000 to 200,000 clones listed, approximately 91% are singletons. Per germline, CDR1 LNHDA and CDR2 SQIVND (reference sequence). The CDR3 is made up of 15 amino acids. The V end was cut by 2 bases, the J end by 1 base, with 11 bases between. Seattle cases were enrolled at active infection and followed longitudinally.

The chain employs TRBV19 and TRBJ1-1; D call uncertain. The receptor's source is a man aged 18-30 years with COVID-19, enrolled during active disease. Sequenced material: peripheral blood. The CDR3 DNA sequence: TGTGCCAGTAGTATATGGGCCAACTCGAACACTGAAGCTTTCTTT. Its protein product is CASSIWANSNTEAFF.